Each of the 19 T cell receptor beta chains below was sequenced from the same sample in a study of cytomegalovirus exposure and HLA in healthy donors. The PCR ran on 60 Vbeta and 13 Jbeta primers. Produced via immunoSEQ multiplex PCR; TCRdb's table is partial and in-frame only. The data hold over 85,000 clones, with about 72% observed a single time. Sequenced material: PBMCs. All receptors come from a man aged 25 to 40 in good health and CMV-seronegative.

This chain links TRBV27 with TRBJ2-5, with D maybe TRBD1 (5 bases). The J call is uncertain, as TRBJ2-7 better fits the DNA end. Germline-derived CDR1 and CDR2 are MNHEY and SMNVEV (reference sequence). The CDR3 spans 14 residues. The CDR3, as DNA: TGTGCCAGCAGTTTACAGGGATGGGCCTACGAGCAGTACTTC. Protein product: CASSLQGWAYEQYF.

The rearrangement joins TRBV2 to TRBJ1-5, with D tentatively TRBD1 (6 bases). Germline CDR1 reads SNHLY; CDR2 reads FYNNEI. The CDR3 totals 16 residues. V lost 7 bases and J 0 bases, leaving 16 bases between the germline ends. The CDR3 coding sequence is TGTGCCAGCAAGGAGACGACAGGATATAGCAATCAGCCCCAGCATTTT. It yields the protein CASKETTGYSNQPQHF. Based on the CDR3 plus reference TRBV2 and TRBJ1-5, the full variable domain is EPEVTQTPSHQVTQMGQEVILRCVPISNHLYFYWYRQILGQKVEFLVSFYNNEISEKSEIFDDQFSVERPDGSNFTLKIRSTKLEDSAMYFCASKETTGYSNQPQHFGDGTRLSIL.

CDR3 residues: CASSSPDRGYEQYF. The DNA for the CDR3 is TGTGCCAGCAGTTCCCCGGACAGGGGTTACGAGCAGTACTTC. V and J are TRBV27 and TRBJ2-7; 9 positions agree with TRBD1. Germline assignment: CDR1 MNHEY and CDR2 SMNVEV (reference sequence). This CDR3 has 14 residues. The ends lost 4 bases at V and 4 bases at J; junction bases unmatched: 5.

This rearrangement joins TRBV6-5 to TRBJ1-2; no definite D call. The CDR3 has 13 residues. The germline gives CDR1 MNHEY, CDR2 SVGAGI. V was shortened by 8 bases and J by 8 bases, with 18 bases between the two germline ends. The CDR3 spells CASHPNTRGGYTF. As DNA, the CDR3 is TGTGCCAGCCACCCTAACACCCGCGGGGGCTACACCTTC.

This sequence joins TRBV5-1 and TRBJ2-7; 9 bases fit TRBD2. This CDR3 contains 18 residues. Germline CDR1 SGHRS, CDR2 YFSETQ. Trimming removed 4 bases from V and 0 bases from J; junction bases left unmatched: 14. The CDR3 coding sequence is TGCGCCAGCAGCCCGCGGGGGGGGCTAACGGCTGGCTCCTACGAGCAGTACTTC. The encoded protein is CASSPRGGLTAGSYEQYF.

The chain is built from TRBV1 and TRBJ2-1; the table names TRBD2, a call not compared with the DNA. TRBV1 corresponds to a pseudogene. This CDR3 has 16 residues. Here the CDR3 DNA reads TGCACCAGCAGCCAAGACGGCGTGCGGGGGAACAATGAGCAGTTCTTC. It is translated as CTSSQDGVRGNNEQFF.

This clone occurred a few times. The V call is TRBV30, the J call TRBJ1-1; D call uncertain. Trimming stripped 3 bases from V and 10 bases from J, with 15 bases between. Germline V gene lookup returns CDR1 GTSNPN and CDR2 SVGIG (reference sequence). The CDR3 loop spans 12 amino acids. Here the CDR3 reads CAWSLSELGAFF. Written as DNA, the CDR3 is TGTGCCTGGAGCCTATCCGAACTTGGAGCTTTCTTT.

This clone was seen only a few times. The chain carries TRBV5-6 and TRBJ2-7; 11 bases are a match to TRBD2. The CDR3 has 14 residues. The V segment lost 3 bases and the J segment 5 bases; nucleotides outside the gene matches: 4. Germline CDR1 is SGHDT and CDR2 is YYEEEE. The CDR3 reads CASSSSGRRHEQYF. DNA for the CDR3: TGTGCCAGCAGCTCTAGCGGGAGGAGGCACGAGCAGTACTTC.

This clone was seen only once. The rearrangement uses TRBV28 and TRBJ2-2; no clear D. The CDR3 spans 11 residues. V was cut by 7 bases and J by 6 bases, with 6 bases left in between. Germline-derived CDR1 and CDR2 are MDHEN and SYDVKM. The CDR3 nucleotides are TGTGCCAGCAATAGAGCCGGGGAGCTGTTTTTT. It yields the protein CASNRAGELFF.

This clone occurred once. Written as DNA, the CDR3 is TGTGCCAGCAGTAACTACGTGGCGGGGTCCTACGAGCAGTACTTC. Its protein is CASSNYVAGSYEQYF. V is TRBV7-9 and J is TRBJ2-7, with TRBD2 as a possible D gene (6 bases). This CDR3 is 15 amino acids long. Trimming took off 6 bases at V and 1 base at J, with 16 bases between the two ends. Germline assignment: CDR1 SEHNR and CDR2 FQNEAQ (reference sequence).

The J gene is TRBJ1-1, the V gene TRBV5-1, with D maybe TRBD1 (6 bases). The germline CDR1 and CDR2 sequences are SGHRS and YFSETQ. V gave up 6 bases and J gave up 6 bases, with 15 bases separating them. CDR3 length: 13 residues. CDR3 sequence: CASTETGRSEAFF. In nucleotides, the CDR3 is TGCGCCAGCACCGAAACAGGGAGATCTGAAGCTTTCTTT.

The gene calls are TRBV5-5 and TRBJ1-2; 11 bases are a match to TRBD1. J was trimmed by 8 bases and V by 4 bases; bases with no gene match: 4. The CDR3 length is 13 residues. CDR1 is SGHKS and CDR2 is YYEKEE in the germline V gene (reference sequence). CDR3 bases: TGTGCCAGCAGCGTGGACAGGGGGCTGGGCTACACCTTC. This encodes CASSVDRGLGYTF.

The rearrangement uses TRBV10-1 and TRBJ2-7; possible D gene TRBD1, 6 bases. The CDR3 contains 13 residues. Germline CDR1 is WNHNN and CDR2 is SYGVQD (reference sequence). V was shortened by 5 bases and J by 2 bases, with 10 bases between the two germline ends. The CDR3 bases are TGCGCCAGCAGTTTTGGGGGCACCTACGAGCAGTACTTC. Encoded protein: CASSFGGTYEQYF.

This rearrangement joins TRBV19 to TRBJ2-2; tentatively, D is TRBD2 (6 bases). Trimming removed 6 bases from V and 7 bases from J, with 12 bases in between. CDR1 is LNHDA and CDR2 is SQIVND in the germline V gene (reference sequence). The CDR3 runs to 13 residues. The CDR3 bases are TGTGCCAGTAGCCGACTAGGTGACGGGGAGCTGTTTTTT. This translates into CASSRLGDGELFF.

CDR3 residues: CASSLQGGEQYF. The CDR3 DNA sequence: TGTGCCAGCAGCCTGCAGGGGGGAGAGCAGTACTTC. The gene calls are TRBV7-9 and TRBJ2-7; tentative D call: TRBD1 (7 bases). Germline CDR1 SEHNR, CDR2 FQNEAQ (reference sequence). The CDR3 covers 12 residues. The germline V and J ends were trimmed by 5 bases and 7 bases, with 12 bases remaining between them.

The chain recombines TRBV30 with TRBJ1-2, with 8 bases aligning to TRBD1. CDR1 and CDR2 (germline): GTSNPN, SVGIG (reference sequence). Trimming removed 3 bases from V and 8 bases from J; junction bases left unmatched: 11. This CDR3 spans 14 amino acids. CDR3 loop: CAWSADRGQGGYTF. The DNA of the CDR3 is TGTGCCTGGAGCGCCGACAGGGGCCAAGGGGGCTACACCTTC.

The chain employs TRBV28 and TRBJ2-5; D might be TRBD2 (6 bases). Per the germline V gene, CDR1 is MDHEN and CDR2 is SYDVKM. CDR3 length equals 14 residues. The CDR3 DNA reads as TGTGCAGCTGCGGGTTTCGGGACTCTAGAGACCCAGTACTTC. It encodes CAAAGFGTLETQYF. Supplemented by reference TRBV28 and TRBJ2-5, the full variable domain reads DVKVTQSSRYLVKRTGEKVFLECVQDMDHENMFWYRQDPGLGLRLIYFSYDVKMKEKGDIPEGYSVSREKKERFSLILESASTNQTSMYLCAAAGFGTLETQYFGPGTRLLVL.

The V and J genes are TRBV7-3 and TRBJ2-2; TRBD1 agrees at 9 bases. Germline values: CDR1 SGHTA, CDR2 FQGTGA. V lost 6 bases, J lost 5 bases, and 10 bases stayed unmatched. The CDR3 length is 16 residues. The CDR3 DNA reads TGTGCCAGCAGGCCCACCGGGACAGGGTTAACCGGGGAGCTGTTTTTT. As protein: CASRPTGTGLTGELFF.

The gene calls are TRBV2 and TRBJ1-1; 8 bases are a match to TRBD1. There are 14 residues in the CDR3. Trimming removed 6 bases from V and 0 bases from J; junction bases left unmatched: 3. CDR1 and CDR2 from the germline V gene are SNHLY and FYNNEI. CDR3 in amino acids: CASRDRAVNTEAFF. DNA of the CDR3: TGTGCCAGCAGGGACAGGGCGGTGAACACTGAAGCTTTCTTT.